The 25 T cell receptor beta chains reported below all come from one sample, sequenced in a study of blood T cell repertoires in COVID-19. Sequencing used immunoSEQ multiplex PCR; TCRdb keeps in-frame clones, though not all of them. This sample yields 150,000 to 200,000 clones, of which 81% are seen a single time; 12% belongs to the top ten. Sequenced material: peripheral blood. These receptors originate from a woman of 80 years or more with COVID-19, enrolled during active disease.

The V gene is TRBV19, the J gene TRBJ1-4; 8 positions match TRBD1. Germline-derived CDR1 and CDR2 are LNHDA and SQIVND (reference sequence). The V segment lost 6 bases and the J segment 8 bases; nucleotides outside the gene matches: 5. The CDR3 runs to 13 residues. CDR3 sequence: CASRKGQAEKLFF. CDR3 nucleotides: TGTGCCAGTAGGAAGGGACAGGCCGAAAAACTGTTTTTT.

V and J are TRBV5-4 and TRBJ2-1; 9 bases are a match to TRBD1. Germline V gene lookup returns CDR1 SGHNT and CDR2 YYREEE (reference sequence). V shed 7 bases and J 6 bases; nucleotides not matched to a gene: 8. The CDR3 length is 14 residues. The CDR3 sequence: CASPPPGQGNEQFF. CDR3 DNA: TGTGCCAGCCCCCCCCCGGGACAGGGCAATGAGCAGTTCTTC.

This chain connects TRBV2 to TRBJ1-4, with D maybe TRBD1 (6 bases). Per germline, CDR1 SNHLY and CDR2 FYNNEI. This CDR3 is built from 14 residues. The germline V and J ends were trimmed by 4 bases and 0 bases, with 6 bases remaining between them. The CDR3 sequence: CASSGTATNEKLFF. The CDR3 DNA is TGTGCCAGCAGTGGGACAGCAACTAATGAAAAACTGTTTTTT. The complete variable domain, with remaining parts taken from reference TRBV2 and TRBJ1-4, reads EPEVTQTPSHQVTQMGQEVILRCVPISNHLYFYWYRQILGQKVEFLVSFYNNEISEKSEIFDDQFSVERPDGSNFTLKIRSTKLEDSAMYFCASSGTATNEKLFFGSGTQLSVL.

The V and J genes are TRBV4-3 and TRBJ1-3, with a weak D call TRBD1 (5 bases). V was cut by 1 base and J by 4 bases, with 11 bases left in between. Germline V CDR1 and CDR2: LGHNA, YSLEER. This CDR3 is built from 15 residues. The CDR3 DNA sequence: TGCGCCAGCAGCCAAGGAGCAGGGTCAGGAAACACCATATATTTT. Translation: CASSQGAGSGNTIYF.

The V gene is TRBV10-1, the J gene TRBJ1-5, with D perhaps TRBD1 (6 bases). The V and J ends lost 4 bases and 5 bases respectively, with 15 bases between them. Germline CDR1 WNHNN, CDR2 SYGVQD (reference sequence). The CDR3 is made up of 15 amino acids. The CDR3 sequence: CASSVNRVRHQPQHF. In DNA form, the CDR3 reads TGCGCCAGCAGTGTCAACAGGGTTAGGCATCAGCCCCAGCATTTT.

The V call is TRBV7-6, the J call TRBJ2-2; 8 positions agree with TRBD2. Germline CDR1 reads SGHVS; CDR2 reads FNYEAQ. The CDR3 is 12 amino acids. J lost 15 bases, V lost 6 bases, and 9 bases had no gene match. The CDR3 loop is CASRSGSLRLFF. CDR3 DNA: TGTGCCAGCAGGAGCGGGAGTCTCAGGTTGTTTTTT. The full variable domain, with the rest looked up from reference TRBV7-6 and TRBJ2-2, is GAGVSQSPRYKVTKRGQDVALRCDPISGHVSLYWYRQALGQGPEFLTYFNYEAQQDKSGLPNDRFSAERPEGSISTLTIQRTEQRDSAMYRCASRSGSLRLFFGEGSRLTVL.

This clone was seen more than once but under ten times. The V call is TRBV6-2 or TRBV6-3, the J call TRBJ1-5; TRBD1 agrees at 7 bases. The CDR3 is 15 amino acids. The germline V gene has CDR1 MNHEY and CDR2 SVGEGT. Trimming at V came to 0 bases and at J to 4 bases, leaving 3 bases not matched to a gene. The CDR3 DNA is TGTGCCAGCAGTTACTCGGCACAGGGGAATCAGCCCCAGCATTTT. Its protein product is CASSYSAQGNQPQHF.

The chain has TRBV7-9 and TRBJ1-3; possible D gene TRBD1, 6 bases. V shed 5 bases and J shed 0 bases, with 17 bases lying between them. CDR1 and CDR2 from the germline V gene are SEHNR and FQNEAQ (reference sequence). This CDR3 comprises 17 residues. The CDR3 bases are TGTGCCAGCAGCGCGCCAACAGGGCCTTACTCTGGAAACACCATATATTTT. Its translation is CASSAPTGPYSGNTIYF.

CDR3 region: CASSERLPDTGELFF. As DNA, the CDR3 is TGTGCCAGCAGTGAGAGGTTACCTGACACCGGGGAGCTGTTTTTT. This chain uses TRBV2 with TRBJ2-2; D gene ambiguous. CDR1 is SNHLY, CDR2 FYNNEI, per germline. The V end was cut by 3 bases, the J end by 3 bases, with 11 bases between. This CDR3 contains 15 residues.

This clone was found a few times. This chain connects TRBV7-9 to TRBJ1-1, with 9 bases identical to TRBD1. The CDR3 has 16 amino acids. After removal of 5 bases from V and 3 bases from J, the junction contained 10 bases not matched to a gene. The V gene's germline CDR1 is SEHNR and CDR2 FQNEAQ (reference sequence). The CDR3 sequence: CASSTWTGELYTEAFF. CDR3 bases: TGTGCCAGCAGCACGTGGACAGGGGAATTGTACACTGAAGCTTTCTTT.

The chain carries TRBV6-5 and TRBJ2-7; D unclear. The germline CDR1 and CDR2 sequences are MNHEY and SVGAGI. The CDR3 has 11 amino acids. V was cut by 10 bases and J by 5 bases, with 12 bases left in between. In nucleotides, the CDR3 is TGTGCCACCTCCGGTCATCACGAGCAGTACTTC. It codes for CATSGHHEQYF.

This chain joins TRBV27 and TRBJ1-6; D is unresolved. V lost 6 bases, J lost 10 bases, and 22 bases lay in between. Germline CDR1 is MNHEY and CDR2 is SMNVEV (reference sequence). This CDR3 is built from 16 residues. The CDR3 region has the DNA TGTGCCAGCAGATTGGACGCAGCGGCATCGCGATCACCCCTCCACTTT. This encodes CASRLDAAASRSPLHF.

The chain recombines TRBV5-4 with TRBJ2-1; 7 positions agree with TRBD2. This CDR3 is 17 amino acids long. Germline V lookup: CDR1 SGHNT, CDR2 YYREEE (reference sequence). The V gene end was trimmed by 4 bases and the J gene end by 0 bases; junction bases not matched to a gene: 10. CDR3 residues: CASSRGGITSSYNEQFF. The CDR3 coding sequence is TGTGCCAGCAGCCGGGGAGGGATTACGAGCTCCTACAATGAGCAGTTCTTC.

The CDR3 is CATLGQGEGNTIYF. In nucleotides, the CDR3 is TGTGCCACGTTGGGACAGGGAGAAGGAAACACCATATATTTT. V gene TRBV10-3 combines with J gene TRBJ1-3, with 9 positions matching TRBD1. The V gene end was trimmed by 10 bases and the J gene end by 4 bases; junction bases not matched to a gene: 8. The CDR3 loop spans 14 amino acids. In germline, CDR1 is ENHRY, CDR2 SYGVKD.

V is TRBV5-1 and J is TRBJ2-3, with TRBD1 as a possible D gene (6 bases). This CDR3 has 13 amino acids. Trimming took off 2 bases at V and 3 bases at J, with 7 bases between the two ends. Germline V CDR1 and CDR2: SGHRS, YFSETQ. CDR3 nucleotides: TGCGCCAGCAGCTTCGGACAGACAGATACGCAGTATTTT. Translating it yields CASSFGQTDTQYF.

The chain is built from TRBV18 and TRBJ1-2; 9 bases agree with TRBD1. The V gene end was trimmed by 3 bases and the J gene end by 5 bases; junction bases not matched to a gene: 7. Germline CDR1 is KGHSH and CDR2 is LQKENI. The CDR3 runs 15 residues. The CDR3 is CASSPRDRAPYGYTF. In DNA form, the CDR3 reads TGTGCCAGCTCACCCCGGGACAGGGCCCCTTATGGCTACACCTTC.

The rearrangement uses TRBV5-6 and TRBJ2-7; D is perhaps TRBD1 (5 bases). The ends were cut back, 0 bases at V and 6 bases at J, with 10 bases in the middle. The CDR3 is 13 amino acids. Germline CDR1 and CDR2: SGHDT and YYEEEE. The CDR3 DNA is TGTGCCAGCAGCTTGGTTAGGGGCGTCGAGCAGTACTTC. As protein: CASSLVRGVEQYF.

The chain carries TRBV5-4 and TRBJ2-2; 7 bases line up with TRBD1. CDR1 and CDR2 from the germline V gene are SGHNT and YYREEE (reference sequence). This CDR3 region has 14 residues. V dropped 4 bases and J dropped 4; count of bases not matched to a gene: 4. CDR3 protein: CASSPTGSTGELFF. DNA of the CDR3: TGTGCCAGCAGCCCGACAGGGAGCACCGGGGAGCTGTTTTTT.

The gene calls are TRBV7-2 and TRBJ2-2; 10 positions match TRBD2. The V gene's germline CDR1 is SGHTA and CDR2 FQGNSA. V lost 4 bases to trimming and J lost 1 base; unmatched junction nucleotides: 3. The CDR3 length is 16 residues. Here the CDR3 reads CASSSRLAGNTGELFF. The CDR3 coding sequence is TGTGCCAGCAGCTCCCGACTAGCGGGGAACACCGGGGAGCTGTTTTTT.

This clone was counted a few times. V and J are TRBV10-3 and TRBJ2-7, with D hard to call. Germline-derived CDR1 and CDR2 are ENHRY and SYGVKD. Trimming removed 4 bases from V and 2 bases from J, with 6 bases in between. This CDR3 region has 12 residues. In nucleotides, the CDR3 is TGTGCCATCAGTGCGATAGCCTACGAGCAGTACTTC. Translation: CAISAIAYEQYF.

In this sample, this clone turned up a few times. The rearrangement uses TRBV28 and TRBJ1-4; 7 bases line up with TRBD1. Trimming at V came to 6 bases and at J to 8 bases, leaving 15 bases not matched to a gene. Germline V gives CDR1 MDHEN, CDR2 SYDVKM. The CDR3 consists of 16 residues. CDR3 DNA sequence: TGTGCCAGCAGAGAGAGGACTTGGGCCAGGGGGGAAAAACTGTTTTTT. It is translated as CASRERTWARGEKLFF.

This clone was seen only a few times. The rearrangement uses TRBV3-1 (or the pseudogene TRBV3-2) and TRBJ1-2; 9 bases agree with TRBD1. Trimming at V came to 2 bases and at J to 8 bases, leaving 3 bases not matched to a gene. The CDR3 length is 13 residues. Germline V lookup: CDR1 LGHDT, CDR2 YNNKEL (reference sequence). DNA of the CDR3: TGTGCCAGCAGCCAAAAGGGACAGGGCGGCTACACCTTC. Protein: CASSQKGQGGYTF.

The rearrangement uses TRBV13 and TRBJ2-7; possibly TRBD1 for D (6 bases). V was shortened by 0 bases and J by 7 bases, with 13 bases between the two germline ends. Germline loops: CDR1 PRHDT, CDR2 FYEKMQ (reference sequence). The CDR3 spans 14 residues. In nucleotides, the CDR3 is TGTGCCAGCAGCTTAGGACAGGGAGCTAGGGAGCAGTACTTC. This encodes CASSLGQGAREQYF.

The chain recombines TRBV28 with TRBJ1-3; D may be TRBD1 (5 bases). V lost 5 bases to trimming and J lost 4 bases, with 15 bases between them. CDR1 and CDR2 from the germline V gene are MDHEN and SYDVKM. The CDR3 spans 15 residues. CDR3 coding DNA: TGTGCCAGCAGTATCTTGGGGGGTGTCGGAAACACCATATATTTT. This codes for CASSILGGVGNTIYF.

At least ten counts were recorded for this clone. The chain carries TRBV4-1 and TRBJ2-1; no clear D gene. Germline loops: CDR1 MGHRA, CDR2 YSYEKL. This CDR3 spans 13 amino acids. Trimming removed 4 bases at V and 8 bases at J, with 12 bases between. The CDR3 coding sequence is TGCGCCAGCAGCCGCCTCTTGGCGGATGAGCAGTTCTTC. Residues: CASSRLLADEQFF.